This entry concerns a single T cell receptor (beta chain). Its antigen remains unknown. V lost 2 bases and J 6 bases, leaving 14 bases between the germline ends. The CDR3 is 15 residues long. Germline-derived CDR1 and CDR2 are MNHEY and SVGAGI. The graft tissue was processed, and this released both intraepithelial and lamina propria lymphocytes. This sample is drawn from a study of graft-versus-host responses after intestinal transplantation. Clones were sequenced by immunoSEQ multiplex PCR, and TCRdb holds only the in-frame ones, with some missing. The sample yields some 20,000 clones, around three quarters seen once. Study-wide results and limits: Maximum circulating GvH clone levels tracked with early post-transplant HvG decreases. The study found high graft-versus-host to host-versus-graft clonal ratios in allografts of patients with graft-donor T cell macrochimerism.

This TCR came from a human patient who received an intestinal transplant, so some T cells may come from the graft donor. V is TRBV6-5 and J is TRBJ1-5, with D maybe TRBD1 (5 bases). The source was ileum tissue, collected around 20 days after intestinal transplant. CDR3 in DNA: TGTGCCAGCAGTTACAGCCAGGGTTCGACTCAGCCCCAGCATTTT. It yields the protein CASSYSQGSTQPQHF.